A selection of T cell receptor beta chains follows, all from one sample in a study of response to subunit inactivated influenza vaccine. TCRdb called the RT-PCR reads again in MiXCR, with one record for every CDR3 protein. The sample has 630,000 or so distinct CDR3 sequences; about 15% are singletons. Here the sequenced sample was PBMCs from blood, taken approximately 12 days after vaccination. These receptors all come from a man aged 50 to 60 who received an inactivated influenza vaccine. Each CDR3 is given with its conserved first and last residue. Fields, in order: D gene, J gene, V gene, clone size, CDR3 DNA, CDR3 protein. A D gene is named only where the DNA matches it firmly. Clone size is stated in some rows and not others, as once, few, many or a class when expanded.

>-|TRBJ2-7|TRBV20-1|few
TGCAGTGCTAGGGCCCCCGGACAGAGTCTCTACGAGCAGTACTTC
CSARAPGQSLYEQYF
>-|TRBJ2-3|TRBV6-1|few
TGTGCCAGCATGTCGAGGGGACCCCGTTCTAGCACAGATACGCAGTATTTT
CASMSRGPRSSTDTQYF
>-|TRBJ1-1|TRBV5-6|few
TGTGCCAGCAGCCCGGTCGGCAGGCGGAACACTGAAGCTTTCTTT
CASSPVGRRNTEAFF
>-|TRBJ1-1|TRBV7-9|-
TGTGCCAGCAGCTCAAAGACAGGCAGGACTGAAGCTTTCTTT
CASSSKTGRTEAFF
>-|TRBJ1-3|TRBV30|-
TGTGCCTGGAAACCGACAGATCTCTCTGGAAACACCATATATTTT
CAWKPTDLSGNTIYF
>TRBD1|TRBJ1-6|TRBV5-1|-
TGCGCCAGCAGCTCCGGACAGGGCGATTCACCCCTCCACTTT
CASSSGQGDSPLHF
>-|TRBJ1-6|TRBV4-3|-
TGCGCCAGCAGCCAAGGGGCAGGGATAAGCTCCTATAATTCACCCCTCCACTTT
CASSQGAGISSYNSPLHF
>TRBD2|TRBJ2-3|TRBV18|-
TGTGCCAGCGCGAGCCCTGCGGGAGTGGCAGATACGCAGTATTTT
CASASPAGVADTQYF
>-|TRBJ1-3|TRBV7-2|many
TGTGCCAGCAGCTTAGCGTGGGGGTCTGGAAACACCATATATTTT
CASSLAWGSGNTIYF
>TRBD1|TRBJ2-7|TRBV28|-
TGTGCCAGCAGACTGACAGGGGGCGCACCCTACGAGCAGTACTTC
CASRLTGGAPYEQYF
>-|TRBJ2-5|TRBV4-2|-
TGTGCCAGCAGCCAAGATCCCCATACGTGGGGAGGTCTCCAAGAGACCCAGTACTTC
CASSQDPHTWGGLQETQYF
>-|TRBJ1-1|TRBV7-2|-
TGTGCCAGCAGCCCTCTCTTGGGGGGGCTGGGGACTGAAGCTTTCTTT
CASSPLLGGLGTEAFF
>TRBD2|TRBJ2-1|TRBV20-1|few
TGCAGTGCTAGTCCAAGGGGACTAGCGGGATCTCTGTTCTTC
CSASPRGLAGSLFF
>TRBD2|TRBJ2-2|TRBV11-2|-
TGTGCCAGCAGCTTACGGACTAGCGGGGGGAACACCGGGGAGCTGTTTTTT
CASSLRTSGGNTGELFF
>-|TRBJ2-1|TRBV13|few
TGTGCCAGCAGCTTATCGAGAGGAATTTCCTACAATGAGCAGTTCTTC
CASSLSRGISYNEQFF
>-|TRBJ2-5|TRBV5-1|-
TGCGCCAGCAGCTTGGGTCCTTCAGATCAAGAGACCCAGTACTTC
CASSLGPSDQETQYF
>-|TRBJ2-7|TRBV12-3/TRBV12-4|few
TGTGCCAGCAGTTTAGGCGTTGCGGATAATACCTACGAGCAGTACTTC
CASSLGVADNTYEQYF
>-|TRBJ2-1|TRBV27|-
TGTGCCAGCAGTTATACCAGGTCGAATGAGCAGTTCTTC
CASSYTRSNEQFF
>-|TRBJ2-2|TRBV12-3/TRBV12-4|many
TGTGCCAGCAGTTTACGGACCTTCGGGCTAGCGGGGGAGCTGTTTTTT
CASSLRTFGLAGELFF
>-|TRBJ2-1|TRBV3-1|-
TGTGCCAGCAGTCGACTAGGGATGCAATACAATGAGCAGTTCTTC
CASSRLGMQYNEQFF
>TRBD2|TRBJ2-1|TRBV7-6|-
TGTGCCAGCAGCCTGGAGCTAGCGGGAATCAATGAGCAGTTCTTC
CASSLELAGINEQFF
>-|TRBJ2-7|TRBV12-3/TRBV12-4|few
TGTGCCAGCACCCGAGGTACAGCCTACGAGCAGTACTTC
CASTRGTAYEQYF
>TRBD1|TRBJ2-5|TRBV5-1|many
TGTGCCAGCAGCTTAGGTGGGACAGTTCAAGAGACCCAGTACTTC
CASSLGGTVQETQYF
>TRBD1|TRBJ1-5|TRBV28|-
TGTGCCAGCAGTAGGACAGGGGAGGGCCAGCCCCAACATTTT
CASSRTGEGQPQHF
>TRBD2|TRBJ2-1|TRBV24-1|-
TGTGCCACCAGTGATTTCCCCGGCGGGGGGGCCCACAATGAGCAGTTCTTC
CATSDFPGGGAHNEQFF
>TRBD2|TRBJ2-2|TRBV12-3/TRBV12-4|few
TGTGCCAGCAGTTCCTTTAGCGGGACCAACACCGGGGAGCTGTTTTTT
CASSSFSGTNTGELFF